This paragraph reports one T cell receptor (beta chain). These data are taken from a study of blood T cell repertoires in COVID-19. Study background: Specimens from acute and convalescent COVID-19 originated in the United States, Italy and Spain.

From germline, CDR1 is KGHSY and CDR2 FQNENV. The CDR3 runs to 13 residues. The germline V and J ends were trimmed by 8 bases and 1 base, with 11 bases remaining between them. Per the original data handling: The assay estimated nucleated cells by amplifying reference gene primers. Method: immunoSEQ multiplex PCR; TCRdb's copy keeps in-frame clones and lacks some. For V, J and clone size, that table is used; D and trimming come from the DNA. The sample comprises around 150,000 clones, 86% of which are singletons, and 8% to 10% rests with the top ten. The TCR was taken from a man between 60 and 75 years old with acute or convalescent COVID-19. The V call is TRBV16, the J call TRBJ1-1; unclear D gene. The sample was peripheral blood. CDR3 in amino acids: CASLLEGNTEAFF. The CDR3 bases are TGTGCCAGCCTCTTAGAGGGGAACACTGAAGCTTTCTTT.